This T cell receptor (beta chain) originates from a study of T cell responses to AZD1222 COVID-19 vaccine. The V gene's germline CDR1 is LGHDT and CDR2 YNNKEL (reference sequence). CDR3 size: 14 residues. Trimming cost V 4 bases and J 7 bases; bases outside gene matches: 5. Only in-frame clones appear in the TCRdb table, and some are missing; sequencing was by immunoSEQ multiplex PCR. The sample includes roughly 100,000 clones, roughly 90% of them seen just once. The sample here was peripheral blood, taken on day 0 of AZD1222 vaccination. The source is an adult in good health. This sequence joins TRBV3-1 (or the pseudogene TRBV3-2) and TRBJ1-4, with TRBD1 identical over 8 bases. CDR3 in amino acids: CASSPGGAGEKLFF. The CDR3 DNA follows: TGTGCCAGCAGCCCAGGGGGCGCGGGTGAAAAACTGTTTTTT.